This is a list of T cell receptor beta chains from one sample in a study of OX40 agonist ivuxolimab in advanced cancers. Libraries were prepared by immunoSEQ multiplex PCR; TCRdb keeps only in-frame clonotypes and omits some of them. The repertoire consists of 70,000 or so clones, with about 90% occurring once and the leading ten covering about 14%. Sequenced here: CD4+ or CD8+ T cells sorted from blood, sampled in a trial of the OX40 agonist ivuxolimab. These receptor sequences come from an adult with an advanced solid tumor such as melanoma, head and neck, liver or kidney cancer. Each CDR3 is given with its conserved first and last residue. The D gene is left open where the match is weak. For some rows the clone size is stated as once, few or many, or as a class when expanded; others skip it.

j_call,cdr3_length,v_call,d_call,clone_size,cdr3_nt,cdr3_aa
TRBJ2-5,13,TRBV4-3,NA,NA,TGCGCCAGCAGCCAAGCGGCTCAAGAGACCCAGTACTTC,CASSQAAQETQYF
TRBJ1-1,15,TRBV11-3,TRBD1,once,TGTGCCAGCAGCTTGCGACAGGGGGAGGTCACTGAAGCTTTCTTT,CASSLRQGEVTEAFF
TRBJ2-3,16,TRBV15,TRBD2,NA,TGTGCCACCGGGGAGGTGGCTGCGGGAGGGTTAAATACGCAGTATTTT,CATGEVAAGGLNTQYF
TRBJ2-2,12,TRBV19,NA,NA,TGTGCCAGTAGTTTGAACACCGGGGAGCTGTTTTTT,CASSLNTGELFF
TRBJ1-5,15,TRBV7-9,NA,NA,TGTGCCAGCAGTCCCGGCGAGGGGGGGCAGGAGCCCCAGCATTTT,CASSPGEGGQEPQHF
TRBJ2-1,16,TRBV10-3,TRBD2,NA,TGTGCCATCAGCGAGACTAGCGCCGGCTCCTACAATGAGCAGTTCTTC,CAISETSAGSYNEQFF
TRBJ1-4,14,TRBV4-3,NA,NA,TGCGCCAGCAGCCAAGATAAAGGGCGGGAAAAACTGTTTTTT,CASSQDKGREKLFF
TRBJ2-3,15,TRBV9,NA,NA,TGTGCCAGCAGCCCCAATGGGGGGGCTGGAGATACGCAGTATTTT,CASSPNGGAGDTQYF
TRBJ2-7,15,TRBV6-6,TRBD1,NA,TGTGCCAGCAGTATCGGACAGGGGCGACGGAACGAGCAGTACTTC,CASSIGQGRRNEQYF
TRBJ1-4,12,TRBV30,NA,NA,TGTGCCTGGAGTGTAGGGCATGAAAAACTGTTTTTT,CAWSVGHEKLFF
TRBJ2-7,15,TRBV6-5,NA,NA,TGTGCCAGCAGTTATGAAGGGAGGGGGTATAGCGAGCAGTACTTC,CASSYEGRGYSEQYF
TRBJ2-7,13,TRBV28,NA,NA,TGTGCCAGCAGTTTATATCGGACCTACGAGCAGTACTTC,CASSLYRTYEQYF
TRBJ2-7,14,TRBV19,TRBD1,NA,TGTGCCAGTAGTAGGGACAGGGGGCCGTACGAGCAGTACTTC,CASSRDRGPYEQYF
TRBJ2-7,14,TRBV28,NA,NA,TGTGCCAGCAGTTTAGAAGAGGGGCCCTACGAGCAGTACTTC,CASSLEEGPYEQYF
TRBJ2-5,16,TRBV9,NA,once,TGTGCCAGCAGCATTTCAGGGGGGATAGACCAAGAGACCCAGTACTTC,CASSISGGIDQETQYF
TRBJ2-5,14,TRBV4-2,NA,NA,TGTGCCAGCAGCCCGCCGGGATACCAAGAGACCCAGTACTTC,CASSPPGYQETQYF